This T cell receptor (beta chain) was found in a study of blood T cells in healthy people across ages. Germline-derived CDR1 and CDR2 are SQVTM and ANQGSEA. The CDR3 is 12 amino acids. Trimming pared 7 bases from V and 4 bases from J, leaving 13 bases between. Peripheral blood samples of around 9.8 milliliters were drawn from each donor. Sample-barcoded 5' priming and a J-beta primer mix drove a second PCR of roughly 6 to 12 cycles. MiXCR was run by TCRdb on the 5' RACE reads, yielding one entry per CDR3 protein. Of fewer than 900,000 distinct CDR3 sequences detected, around 46% appear once; the ten largest clones hold 20% to 25%.

J is TRBJ1-2 and V is TRBV29-1, with D unclear. The clonotype comes from a woman in her sixties or seventies in good health. Sequencing was done on a sample of blood. CDR3 in DNA: TGCAGCGCCGACTCAGCCATCTATGGCTACACCTTC. Protein product: CSADSAIYGYTF.